A selection of T cell receptor beta chains follows, all from one sample in a study of T and B cells in COVID-19 patients. TCRdb redid the calling of the multiplex PCR reads with MiXCR, one entry per CDR3 protein. The table shows approximately 11,000 distinct CDR3 sequences, with more than 25% occurring only once. The sample was blood. These receptors were obtained from a human donor who had recovered from COVID-19. Each CDR3 is given with its conserved first and last residue. A D gene is named only where the DNA matches it firmly. The size entry is marked missing in some rows and otherwise reads once, few, many or a size class.

clone_size: many; j_call: TRBJ2-5; v_call: TRBV19; d_call: TRBD2; cdr3_nt: TGTGCCAGTAGTACCTTTAGCGGGAACCAAGAGACCCAGTACTTC; cdr3_aa: CASSTFSGNQETQYF
clone_size: few; j_call: TRBJ2-5; v_call: TRBV11-1; d_call: NA; cdr3_nt: TGTGCCAGCAGCTCCGGACAGATACCCGGCGGGGAGACCCAGTACTTC; cdr3_aa: CASSSGQIPGGETQYF
clone_size: medium-sized; j_call: TRBJ2-2; v_call: TRBV19; d_call: NA; cdr3_nt: TGTGCCAGTAGTCCCCAGTGGGGGACTGGGGAGCTGTTTTTT; cdr3_aa: CASSPQWGTGELFF
clone_size: NA; j_call: TRBJ2-6; v_call: TRBV6-6; d_call: NA; cdr3_nt: TGTGCCAGCAGGCCTACAGGCTCTAGGGCCAACGTCCTGACTTTC; cdr3_aa: CASRPTGSRANVLTF
clone_size: medium-sized; j_call: TRBJ2-3; v_call: TRBV19; d_call: NA; cdr3_nt: TGTGCCAGTAGGGGAGAAGCGGGCGTAGATACGCAGTATTTT; cdr3_aa: CASRGEAGVDTQYF
clone_size: NA; j_call: TRBJ2-1; v_call: TRBV24-1; d_call: TRBD2; cdr3_nt: TGTGCCACCAGTGATTTCAGCGGGAGGTCCCCGAGCTCCTACAATGAGCAGTTCTTC; cdr3_aa: CATSDFSGRSPSSYNEQFF
clone_size: many; j_call: TRBJ2-7; v_call: TRBV27; d_call: NA; cdr3_nt: TGTGCCAGCAGTTTATCGGCCGGGCACGAGCAGTACTTC; cdr3_aa: CASSLSAGHEQYF
clone_size: NA; j_call: TRBJ2-2; v_call: TRBV18; d_call: NA; cdr3_nt: TGTGCCAGCTCCCCTGAGAGGCCCAGGGCGAACACCGGGGAGCTGTTTTTT; cdr3_aa: CASSPERPRANTGELFF
clone_size: few; j_call: TRBJ2-7; v_call: TRBV5-4; d_call: TRBD2; cdr3_nt: TGTGCCAGCAGCTCCTCAGCGGGAGGGGACTACGAGCAGTACTTC; cdr3_aa: CASSSSAGGDYEQYF
clone_size: medium-sized; j_call: TRBJ2-5; v_call: TRBV18; d_call: TRBD1; cdr3_nt: TGTGCCAGCTCACCACAGGGGGCCGGTTTAGCAGAGACCCAGTACTTC; cdr3_aa: CASSPQGAGLAETQYF
clone_size: few; j_call: TRBJ2-4; v_call: TRBV18; d_call: NA; cdr3_nt: TGTGCCAGCTCACCAGGGGGCAAAAACATTCAGTACTTC; cdr3_aa: CASSPGGKNIQYF
clone_size: NA; j_call: TRBJ1-2; v_call: TRBV24-1; d_call: NA; cdr3_nt: TGTGCCACCAGTGATGGCAGGGTACCAGGACATAGCTACACCTTC; cdr3_aa: CATSDGRVPGHSYTF
clone_size: NA; j_call: TRBJ2-1; v_call: TRBV5-4; d_call: TRBD1; cdr3_nt: TGTGCCAGCAGACCGGACAGGGGCAACTACAATGAGCAGTTCTTC; cdr3_aa: CASRPDRGNYNEQFF
clone_size: NA; j_call: TRBJ1-1; v_call: TRBV24-1; d_call: NA; cdr3_nt: TGTGCCACCAGATCTTCTCTAGGAAACACTGAAGCTTTCTTT; cdr3_aa: CATRSSLGNTEAFF